These 3 T cell receptor beta chains originate from one sample sequenced in a study of shared clonotypes between healthy human individuals. Sequenced by immunoSEQ multiplex PCR; TCRdb stores in-frame clones only, minus some. The sample lists 2 million to 3 million clones, 90% to 95% seen once, with 0.36% in the top ten. The material sequenced was naive CD4+ T cells from PBMCs. Subset reported: CD45RA+ positively selected. These receptors originate from a man younger than 35 in good health. Some clones in this sample may be carry-over from other donors' samples.

The chain employs TRBV5-4 and TRBJ2-7; tentatively, D is TRBD1 or TRBD2 (5 bases each). V gave up 0 bases and J gave up 4 bases, with 17 bases separating them. The germline V gene has CDR1 SGHNT and CDR2 YYREEE (reference sequence). The length of the CDR3 is 16 residues. CDR3 in DNA: TGTGCCAGCAGCTTGGGTAGGGGTAGCCGGGATTACGAGCAGTACTTC. It codes for CASSLGRGSRDYEQYF.

The chain employs TRBV28 and TRBJ2-7; D unclear. V shed 4 bases and J shed 2 bases, with 15 bases lying between them. The CDR3 is 15 residues long. The germline V gene has CDR1 MDHEN and CDR2 SYDVKM. The CDR3 is CASSSPPAVTYEQYF. The CDR3 bases are TGTGCCAGCAGTTCCCCGCCCGCCGTGACCTACGAGCAGTACTTC.

The chain joins TRBV7-3 to TRBJ2-7; 9 nucleotides line up with TRBD1. Germline V gives CDR1 SGHTA, CDR2 FQGTGA. V lost 0 bases, J lost 5 bases, and 5 bases stayed unmatched. The CDR3 has 15 amino acids. This CDR3 reads CASSLTRQGGNEQYF. In nucleotides, the CDR3 is TGTGCCAGCAGCTTAACCCGACAGGGGGGCAACGAGCAGTACTTC.